This entry features one TCR beta chain sequence. Its antigen is not known. The record originates from a study of T cell responses to AZD1222 COVID-19 vaccine. Findings of the study overall: Repertoire sampling occurred only after the peak T cell response. The sample set comprised mostly white British donors with more females, and clonal diversity was possibly underestimated.

Per germline, CDR1 LNHNV and CDR2 YYDKDF (reference sequence). Deletions cut 5 bases from V and 0 bases from J, with 14 bases between. CDR3 length: 16 amino acids. Libraries were prepared by immunoSEQ multiplex PCR; TCRdb keeps only in-frame clonotypes and omits some of them. This table has 70,000 to 95,000 clones, approximately 88% appearing once. Analysis merged second doses at about 4 or about 12 weeks. This clonotype was obtained from an adult who received the AZD1222 COVID-19 vaccine. The source material was peripheral blood, sampled 28 days after the second AZD1222 dose. The V call is TRBV15, the J call TRBJ1-3; TRBD1 is a possible D gene (5 bases). The CDR3 sequence: CATSAGTQSSGNTIYF. In DNA, the CDR3 is TGTGCCACCAGCGCCGGGACTCAGAGCTCTGGAAACACCATATATTTT.